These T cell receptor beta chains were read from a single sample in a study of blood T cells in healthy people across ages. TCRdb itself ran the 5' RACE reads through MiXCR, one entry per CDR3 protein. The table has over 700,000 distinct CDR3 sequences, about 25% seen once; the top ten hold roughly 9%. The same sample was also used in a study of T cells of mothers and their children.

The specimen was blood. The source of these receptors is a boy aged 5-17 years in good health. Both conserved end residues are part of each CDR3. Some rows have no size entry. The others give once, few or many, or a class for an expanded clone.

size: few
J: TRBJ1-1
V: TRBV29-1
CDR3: CSVGTGRFTEAFF

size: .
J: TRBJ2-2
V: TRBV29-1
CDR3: CSVYRREGTGELFF

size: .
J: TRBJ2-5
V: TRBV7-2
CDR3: CASSPRGVGETQYF

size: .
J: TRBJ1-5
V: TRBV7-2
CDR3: CASSLDNYQPQHF

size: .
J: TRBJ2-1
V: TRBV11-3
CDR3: CASSHPSGPYEQFF

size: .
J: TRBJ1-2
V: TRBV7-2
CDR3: CASNPGRAYGYTF

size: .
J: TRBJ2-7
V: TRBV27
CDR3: CASSAGQFYEQYF

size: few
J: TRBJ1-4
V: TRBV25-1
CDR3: CASSGVLQGRNEKLFF

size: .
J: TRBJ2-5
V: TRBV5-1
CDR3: CASSLWRELETQYF

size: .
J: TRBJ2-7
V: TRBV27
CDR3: CASSLNPGQGAYEQYF

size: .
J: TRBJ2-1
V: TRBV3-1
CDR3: CASSQGRPSSYNEQFF

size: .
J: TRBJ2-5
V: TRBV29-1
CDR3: CSVERLMGETQYF

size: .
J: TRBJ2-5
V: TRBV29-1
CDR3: CSVVQGPEFF

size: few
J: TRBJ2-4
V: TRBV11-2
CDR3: CASSLGTPVNIQYF

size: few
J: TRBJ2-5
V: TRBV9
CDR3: CASSNWDRGGETQYF

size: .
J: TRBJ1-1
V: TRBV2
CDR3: CASSEEGHWDGEAFF

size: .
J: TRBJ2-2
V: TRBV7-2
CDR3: CASSSGGGNTGELFF

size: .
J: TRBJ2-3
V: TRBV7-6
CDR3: CASSLNPGQSTDTQYF

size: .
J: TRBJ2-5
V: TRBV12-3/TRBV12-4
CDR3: CASSFVAGRMYQETQYF

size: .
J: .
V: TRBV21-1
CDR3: CASSKFGPAGTDSYEQYF

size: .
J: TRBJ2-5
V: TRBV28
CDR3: CASSILTAPGGTQYF

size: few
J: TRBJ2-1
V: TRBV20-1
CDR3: CSARDIRGEQFF

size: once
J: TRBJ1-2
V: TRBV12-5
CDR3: CASGAGRGGYTF

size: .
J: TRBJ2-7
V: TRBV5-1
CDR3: CASSLRDVTYEQYF

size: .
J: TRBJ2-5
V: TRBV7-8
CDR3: CASSLVGQRGQETQYF

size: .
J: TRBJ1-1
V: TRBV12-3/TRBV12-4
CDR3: CASSKGGVGEAFF

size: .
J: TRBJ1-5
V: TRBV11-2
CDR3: CASSSQISNQPQHF

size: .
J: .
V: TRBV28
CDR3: CASRLLANDYNNEQFF

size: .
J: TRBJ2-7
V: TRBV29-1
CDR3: CSVTSGATYEQYF

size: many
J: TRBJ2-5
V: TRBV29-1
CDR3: CSVLKETQYF

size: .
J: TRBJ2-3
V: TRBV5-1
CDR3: CASSSSKGAGSTSTDTQYF

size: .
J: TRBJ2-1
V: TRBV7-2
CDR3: CASSLGDWGNEQFF

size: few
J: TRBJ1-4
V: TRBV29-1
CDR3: CSVAGRGGEKLFF

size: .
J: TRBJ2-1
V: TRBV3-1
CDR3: CASTRQGDEQFF

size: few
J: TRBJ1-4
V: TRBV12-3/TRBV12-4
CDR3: CASSATSVGKLFF

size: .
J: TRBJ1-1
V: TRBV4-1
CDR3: CASSLNLMNTEAFF

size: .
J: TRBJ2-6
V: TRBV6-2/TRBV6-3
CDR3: CASKTRNRANPGANVLTF

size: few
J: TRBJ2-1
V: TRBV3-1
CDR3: CASSQRTQRLGYNEQFF

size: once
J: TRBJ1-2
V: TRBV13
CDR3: CASSLGGVGINGYTF

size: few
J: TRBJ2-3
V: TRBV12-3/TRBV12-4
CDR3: CASSPTPSGGPDAQYF

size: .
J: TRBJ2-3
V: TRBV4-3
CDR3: CASSQDGAGYLPQYF

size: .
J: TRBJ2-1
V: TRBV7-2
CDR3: CASSFTSGGVGSYNEQFF

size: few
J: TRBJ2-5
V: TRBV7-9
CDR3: CASSFTGLAYEETQYF

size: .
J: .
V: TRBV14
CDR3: CASSQDHGTHHEQFF

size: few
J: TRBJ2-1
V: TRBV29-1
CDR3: CSVRPREYNEQFF

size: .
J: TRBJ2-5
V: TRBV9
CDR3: CASSVTTGGGLETQYF

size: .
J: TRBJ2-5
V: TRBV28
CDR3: CASRPGGAGETQYF

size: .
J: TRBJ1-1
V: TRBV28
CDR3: CASSPPGPPRSEAFF

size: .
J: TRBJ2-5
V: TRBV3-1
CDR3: CASSQERLAGLETQYF

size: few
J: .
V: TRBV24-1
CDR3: CASIRDRDEQFF

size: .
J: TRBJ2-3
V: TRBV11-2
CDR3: CASSLTAVGTDTQYF